This TCR beta chain derives from a study of shared clonotypes between healthy human individuals (dated by TCRdb to 2018 to 2020). Regarding the complete study: A few men and a couple of women, aged 18 to 49 years, made up the cohort. Per donor, three plates each were used for CD4 naive and CD4 memory, two for CD8 naive, and one for CD8 memory. To estimate repertoire size and how much clonotypes are shared between individuals, the study performed deep sequencing of blood TCR repertoires from about five healthy adults. Libraries were prepared and TCR repertoires were sequenced by different laboratories using diverse techniques, in order to increase sequencing depth and limit assay-specific biases. Each donor's leukapheresis produced roughly between roughly 0.9 and 8.9 billion PBMCs. What the work shows at the level of the full study, not this receptor alone: Higher generation probabilities were observed for clonotypes shared by all four sorted-subset donors than for non-shared clonotypes. Naive subsets generally had larger estimated clonotype richness than memory subsets. Only blood was sampled, and tissue TCR repertoires likely differ from those in blood. Because the study included only a small number of donors, the genetic and exposure-history diversity represented was limited. Sharing across a few donors was observed for about 5% of naive CD4, 3% to 3.5% of naive CD8, 2.3% of memory CD4, and about 0.39% of memory CD8 clonotypes. Even with the large sequencing depth, rarefaction of the sorted-subset datasets indicated that sequencing was incomplete. Pairwise subsampling indicated that sequencing depth was expected to affect the degree of clonotype sharing among donors.

Using the deep immunoSEQ assay, multiplex PCR amplified TCR CDR3 regions from genomic DNA. Genomic DNA extracted from each cell subset was distributed evenly over all wells of several immunoSEQ 96-well plates, and each plate served as one replicate. Each replicate PCR for sorted subsets received about 220 ng genomic DNA, equal to some 32,000 T cell genomes. Purified libraries were measured with a Qubit 3.0 fluorometer, size-checked on a Bioanalyzer 2100, and measured again with the KAPA Library Quantification kit. Every immunoSEQ 96-well plate was sequenced on a separate single-read 150-cycle Illumina NextSeq 550 flow cell. On the authors' methods: The immunoSEQ output contained only junctional sequences without quality scores, so filtering could not match that applied to full-length reads. Sequences were annotated with PyIR, a Python wrapper for IgBLAST v1.9, and V/J genes and CDR3 were assigned using IMGT germline references. Any read was removed if the V/J assignment was weak (E-value above 1e-6), the CDR3 was missing, or the read contained stop codons, out-of-frame junctions, or ambiguous translated residues. A V3J clonotype was defined by an identical inferred V gene, J gene, and CDR3 amino acid sequence. Percentage overlap between repertoires was computed as shared unique clonotypes divided by the size of the smaller repertoire. Repertoire richness was assessed with RTK rarefaction, the Chao1 estimator, and Recon v2.1 estimates of unobserved clonotypes. For all TCRbeta clonotypes obtained by the gDNA method from a few donors, generation probabilities were computed with OLGA. Held by TCRdb, this immuneACCESS table contains in-frame sequences only and omits some clones. Under half of the omission traces to an unresolved V gene where checked; the cause of the rest is unknown. D and trimming were read from the DNA, whereas the V and J calls and clone size are those reported in that table. The sample contains approximately 500,000 clones, about 95% of them found a single time. The ten largest clones capture about 0.057% of the sample.

Healthy HIV-negative adults with no recently reported acute infections or vaccinations were included as donors. Every donor was a Caucasian adult living in Nashville, Tennessee, USA. CD4+ T cells were enriched by magnetic negative selection, after which naive cells were positively selected on CD45RA and the negative fraction was taken as the memory subset. After blood collection by leukapheresis, PBMCs were isolated using Ficoll-Histopaque density gradient centrifugation and then cryopreserved in the vapor phase of liquid nitrogen. Analytical flow cytometry was used to check the purity and quantity of each magnetically sorted T cell population. Genomic DNA was isolated from every sorted fraction and measured by UV absorbance on a Nanodrop 2000c. Remarks on this clone: Which antigen it targets is not known. No quality values exist for individual bases; no much larger clone is one base distant.

Source material: naive CD4+ T cells sorted from blood. The sample's cell subset or site, from its label and the paper: CD45RA+ positively selected. The clonotype comes from a woman between 25 and 40 years old in good health.

The CDR3 protein is CASSIGGTSSYEQYF. DNA sequence: TGTGCCAGCAGTATTGGCGGAACGAGCTCCTACGAGCAGTACTTC. The chain is made from TRBV9 and TRBJ2-7, with the D gene not confidently named. From cysteine to phenylalanine, the CDR3 is 15 amino acids long. Left in the record is the CDR3 DNA by itself, 45 bases read in frame from the first base. CDR1 SGDLS and CDR2 YYNGEE were looked up in the germline V gene. The trim is 5 bases for V and 0 bases for J, with a gap of 15 bases between the germline ends.